This TCR beta chain appears in the sequencing data of a study of blood T cell repertoires in COVID-19. Study at large: Samples of COVID-19 (acute and convalescent) were obtained from the United States, Italy and Spain. T cells, B-cell-depleted T cells, or PBMCs supplied cDNA or gDNA.

Germline-derived CDR1 and CDR2 are MNHEY and SVGAGI. V shed 6 bases, J shed 6 bases, and the junction held 3 bases outside the gene matches. CDR3 length: 13 residues. Clones were sequenced by immunoSEQ multiplex PCR, and TCRdb holds only the in-frame ones, with some missing. The table has some 260,000 clones, approximately 80% seen once. The TCR originated in a man older than 75 with acute or convalescent COVID-19. Sequenced sample: peripheral blood. V and J are TRBV6-5 and TRBJ1-5; 9 bases are a match to TRBD1. Here the CDR3 DNA reads TGTGCCAGCAGATCGACAGGGGGTCAGCCCCAGCATTTT. Its translation: CASRSTGGQPQHF.